The T cell receptor (beta chain) under discussion was sequenced for a study of tumor-infiltrating lymphocytes in primary liver carcinoma. For blood RNA, unsorted whole blood served as the source, and germline DNA was extracted too. Using a constant-region primer together with ProtoScript II reverse transcriptase, TCR beta cDNA was made from around 0.55 ug of total RNA. Three nested multiplex PCR rounds, a slightly modified ARM-PCR method, built the TCR beta libraries. TRBV1-TRBV30 forward primers and a C-beta reverse primer were used in the first two PCR rounds, which each ran for nine to ten cycles. TCRdb re-derived calls from the multiplex PCR reads in MiXCR, one entry per CDR3 protein. This sample has just over 300,000 distinct CDR3 sequences; around three fifths occur once, and the top ten carry around 15%. The CDR3 loop spans 13 amino acids. CDR1 and CDR2 from the germline V gene are SGHDN and FVKESK.

As concerns this clonotype: A read error may account for a junction end that differs from germline.

This chain joins TRBV14 and TRBJ2-3; tentative D call: TRBD1 (6 bases). The sample was peripheral blood. The TCR originated in a woman in her thirties with primary liver carcinoma and hepatitis B virus infection. The CDR3 nucleotides are TGTGCCAGCCAGGACAGCTACACAGATATGCAGTATTTT. Translation gives CASQDSYTDMQYF.